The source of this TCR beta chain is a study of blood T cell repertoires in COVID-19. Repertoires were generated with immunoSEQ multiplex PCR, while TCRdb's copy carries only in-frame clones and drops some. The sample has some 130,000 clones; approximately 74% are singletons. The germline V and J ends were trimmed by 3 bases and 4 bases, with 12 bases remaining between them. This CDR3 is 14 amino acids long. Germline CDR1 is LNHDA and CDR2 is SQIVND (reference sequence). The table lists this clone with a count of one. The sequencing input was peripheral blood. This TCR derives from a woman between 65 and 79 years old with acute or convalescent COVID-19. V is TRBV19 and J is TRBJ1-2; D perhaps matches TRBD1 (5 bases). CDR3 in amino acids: CASSMAGGIYGYTF. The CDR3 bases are TGTGCCAGTAGTATGGCGGGGGGAATCTATGGCTACACCTTC.